One and the same sample provided the 8 T cell receptor beta chains below, sequenced in a study of T cell changes during pregnancy in multiple sclerosis. Repertoires were generated with immunoSEQ multiplex PCR, while TCRdb's copy carries only in-frame clones and drops some. The sample has 39,000 or so clones, approximately 92% seen once; the top ten hold about an eighth. The sequencing used CD8+ T cells from peripheral blood mononuclear cells, collected after pregnancy. These receptors all come from a female donor with multiple sclerosis, enrolled in a pregnancy study.

The chain combines TRBV5-5 with TRBJ1-1; D is perhaps TRBD1 (5 bases). The CDR3 totals 15 residues. The V end was cut by 0 bases, the J end by 4 bases, with 13 bases between. The germline CDR1 and CDR2 sequences are SGHKS and YYEKEE (reference sequence). DNA for the CDR3: TGTGCCAGCAGCTTGGATCGGGGGGGTGGCACTGAAGCTTTCTTT. Encoded protein: CASSLDRGGGTEAFF.

The chain recombines TRBV27 with TRBJ2-1; D perhaps matches TRBD2 (6 bases). The CDR3 is made up of 14 amino acids. V was cut by 8 bases and J by 1 base, with 12 bases left in between. Germline V gene lookup returns CDR1 MNHEY and CDR2 SMNVEV (reference sequence). The CDR3 nucleotides are TGTGCCAGCGGAGGGGAACCTTCCTACAATGAGCAGTTCTTC. As protein: CASGGEPSYNEQFF.

Only one count was recorded for this clone. The chain links TRBV27 to TRBJ2-5, with TRBD2 matching 9 bases. V lost 4 bases to trimming and J lost 6 bases; unmatched junction nucleotides: 9. This CDR3 region has 15 residues. Germline V lookup: CDR1 MNHEY, CDR2 SMNVEV (reference sequence). CDR3 nucleotide sequence: TGTGCCAGCAGTTCCCCCAGCGGGGGGCAGAAGACCCAGTACTTC. Amino acid sequence: CASSSPSGGQKTQYF.

This chain uses TRBV27 with TRBJ2-3; D gene uncertain. The CDR3 extends over 12 amino acids. Trimming left V 4 bases short and J 4 bases short, with 6 bases between. Germline CDR1 and CDR2: MNHEY and SMNVEV (reference sequence). The CDR3 DNA follows: TGTGCCAGCAGTTACTCCGCAGATACGCAGTATTTT. This codes for CASSYSADTQYF.

CDR3 residues: CASSPRPGETQYF. The CDR3 bases are TGTGCCAGCAGCCCAAGACCAGGAGAGACCCAGTACTTC. The chain carries TRBV7-9 and TRBJ2-5; D gene uncertain. V dropped 5 bases and J dropped 4 bases, with 11 bases sitting between them. The length of the CDR3 is 13 residues. Germline-derived CDR1 and CDR2 are SEHNR and FQNEAQ (reference sequence). The complete variable domain, with remaining parts taken from reference TRBV7-9 and TRBJ2-5, reads DTGVSQNPRHKITKRGQNVTFRCDPISEHNRLYWYRQTLGQGPEFLTYFQNEAQLEKSRLLSDRFSAERPKGSFSTLEIQRTEQGDSAMYLCASSPRPGETQYFGPGTRLLVL.

The rearrangement joins TRBV5-6 to TRBJ2-2; 13 bases match TRBD2. CDR1 SGHDT and CDR2 YYEEEE come from the germline V gene. Losses at the gene ends were 0 bases for V and 4 bases for J; bases not matched to a gene: 0. The CDR3 sequence is 16 residues long. The CDR3 sequence: CASSLGLAGGTGELFF. The DNA of the CDR3 is TGTGCCAGCAGCTTGGGACTAGCGGGAGGCACCGGGGAGCTGTTTTTT. Full variable domain (remainder filled in from reference TRBV5-6 and TRBJ2-2): DAGVTQSPTHLIKTRGQQVTLRCSPKSGHDTVSWYQQALGQGPQFIFQYYEEEERQRGNFPDRFSGHQFPNYSSELNVNALLLGDSALYLCASSLGLAGGTGELFFGEGSRLTVL.

The chain uses TRBV7-8 and TRBJ1-3, with 8 bases matching TRBD1. The CDR3 is 16 amino acids. J lost 3 bases, V lost 7 bases, and 11 bases had no gene match. The V gene's germline CDR1 is SGHVS and CDR2 FQNEAQ. In DNA form, the CDR3 reads TGTGCCAGCACCTCGCGACAGGGGTTTAGTGGAAACACCATATATTTT. This translates into CASTSRQGFSGNTIYF.

CDR3 nucleotides: TGTGCCAGCAGTTTCTCCGGGGATGGGACTGAAGCTTTCTTT. It is translated as CASSFSGDGTEAFF. This chain links TRBV28 with TRBJ1-1; unclear D gene. Germline loops: CDR1 MDHEN, CDR2 SYDVKM. V was shortened by 3 bases and J by 5 bases, with 13 bases between the two germline ends. This CDR3 has 14 amino acids.